The 28 T cell receptor beta chains below all came from one sample that was sequenced in a study of cytomegalovirus exposure and HLA in healthy donors (dated by TCRdb to about 2017). The method behind the library was the immunoSEQ multiplex PCR assay. For the multiplex PCR, a mixture combining 60 forward primers for TCR Vbeta segments and 13 reverse primers for TCR Jbeta segments was used. In TCRdb, the immuneACCESS table is reduced to in-frame sequences with V and J assigned. These tables do not hold every clone; where another copy was compared, an unresolved V gene accounts for under half, and the others remain unexplained. A total of some 170,000 clones appear in this sample, over 60% of them only once. The top ten clonotypes cover 6.3% of the sample. The material sequenced was PBMCs. These receptor sequences come from a middle-aged man in good health and CMV-seropositive.

This clone was detected only once. The J gene is TRBJ2-2, the V gene TRBV2; 13 bases fit TRBD2. This CDR3 spans 15 amino acids. Germline CDR1 is SNHLY and CDR2 is FYNNEI. V lost 4 bases to trimming and J lost 4 bases; unmatched junction nucleotides: 0. CDR3: CASSGTSGSTGELFF. The CDR3 bases are TGTGCCAGCAGTGGGACTAGCGGGAGCACCGGGGAGCTGTTTTTT.

The V gene is TRBV5-1, the J gene TRBJ2-7, with no clear D. Germline lookup yields CDR1 SGHRS and CDR2 YFSETQ. The CDR3 totals 14 residues. Trimming removed 1 base from V and 2 bases from J, with 10 bases in between. CDR3 loop: CASSLFGEAYEQYF. Written as DNA, the CDR3 is TGCGCCAGCAGCTTGTTTGGCGAGGCCTACGAGCAGTACTTC.

This chain joins TRBV27 and TRBJ2-7; 7 bases map to TRBD2. The germline CDR1 and CDR2 sequences are MNHEY and SMNVEV (reference sequence). J gave up 4 bases and V 3 bases, and 6 bases lay outside the gene matches. This CDR3 region has 14 residues. The CDR3 DNA reads TGTGCCAGCAGTTTTGGGCTAGCGGCTTACGAGCAGTACTTC. Its translation: CASSFGLAAYEQYF.

V usage is TRBV18 and J usage is TRBJ2-6, with TRBD1 as a possible D gene (5 bases). Germline loops: CDR1 KGHSH, CDR2 LQKENI. The CDR3 sequence is 15 residues long. V shed 0 bases and J shed 2 bases, with 5 bases lying between them. The CDR3 nucleotides read TGTGCCAGCTCACCACCGGGGCCTGGGGCCAACGTCCTGACTTTC. Translation: CASSPPGPGANVLTF.

This clone appeared a few times. The chain couples TRBV2 to TRBJ1-4; 7 bases line up with TRBD1. Trimming at V came to 8 bases and at J to 4 bases, leaving 10 bases not matched to a gene. The CDR3 runs to 15 residues. Germline V CDR1 and CDR2: SNHLY, FYNNEI. The chain's CDR3 is CASHRGPHYNEKLFF. Here the CDR3 DNA reads TGTGCCAGCCACAGGGGACCTCACTATAATGAAAAACTGTTTTTT. The variable domain in full, completed from reference TRBV2 and TRBJ1-4, reads EPEVTQTPSHQVTQMGQEVILRCVPISNHLYFYWYRQILGQKVEFLVSFYNNEISEKSEIFDDQFSVERPDGSNFTLKIRSTKLEDSAMYFCASHRGPHYNEKLFFGSGTQLSVL.

With regard to this clone: At one end the junction does not follow the germline gene, possibly because of a read error. J is TRBJ2-6 and V is TRBV5-1, with D possibly matching TRBD1 (5 bases). CDR3 length: 16 amino acids. Germline V gene data show CDR1 as SGHRS and CDR2 as YFSETQ. The CDR3 DNA is TGCGCCAGCAGCTTTTCCGCAGTGGTAGGGGCCAACGGCCTGACTTTC. It is translated as CASSFSAVVGANGLTF.

This chain uses TRBV11-3 with TRBJ2-1; 11 nucleotides align to TRBD2. Germline V CDR1 and CDR2: SGHNT, YENEEA. CDR3 length equals 15 residues. Trimming took 7 bases from V and 5 from J; bases not matched to a gene: 7. CDR3 amino acids: CASTPSGRLHNEQFF. The CDR3 DNA reads TGTGCCAGCACACCTAGCGGGAGGCTTCACAATGAGCAGTTCTTC.

This chain links TRBV2 with TRBJ2-2; D is undetermined. CDR1 and CDR2 (germline): SNHLY, FYNNEI. This CDR3 has 14 residues. V was pared by 7 bases and J by 3 bases, with 12 bases between. CDR3 sequence: CASNRGADTGELFF. DNA for the CDR3: TGTGCCAGCAACCGAGGAGCCGACACCGGGGAGCTGTTTTTT. The full variable domain, its missing parts supplied by reference TRBV2 and TRBJ2-2, is EPEVTQTPSHQVTQMGQEVILRCVPISNHLYFYWYRQILGQKVEFLVSFYNNEISEKSEIFDDQFSVERPDGSNFTLKIRSTKLEDSAMYFCASNRGADTGELFFGEGSRLTVL.

The rearrangement uses TRBV6-1 and TRBJ2-1; a possible D gene is TRBD1 (6 bases). The CDR3 consists of 14 residues. Germline V gene lookup returns CDR1 MNHNS and CDR2 SASEGT. V shed 8 bases and J shed 8 bases, with 19 bases lying between them. This CDR3 reads CASCHHNRVDEQFF. The DNA for the CDR3 is TGTGCCAGCTGCCACCATAACAGGGTCGATGAGCAGTTCTTC.

This chain connects TRBV5-4 to TRBJ2-1; 7 positions agree with TRBD2. Germline trimming cut 5 bases from V and 6 bases from J; bases unmatched to any gene: 14. This CDR3 region has 16 residues. Germline V lookup: CDR1 SGHNT, CDR2 YYREEE (reference sequence). CDR3 sequence: CASSYTSGNPLNEQFF. CDR3 sequence (DNA): TGTGCCAGCAGTTATACAAGCGGGAACCCTCTCAATGAGCAGTTCTTC.

The genes are TRBV4-2 and TRBJ1-5, with D maybe TRBD1 (5 bases). This CDR3 region has 16 residues. Germline lookup yields CDR1 LGHNA and CDR2 YNFKEQ. The germline V and J ends were trimmed by 4 bases and 2 bases, with 15 bases remaining between them. DNA of the CDR3: TGTGCCAGCAGCCCGATAGACAGCTATGGCAATCAGCCCCAGCATTTT. Protein sequence: CASSPIDSYGNQPQHF.

The chain recombines TRBV9 with TRBJ2-1; the match to TRBD2 covers 14 bases. Germline V lookup: CDR1 SGDLS, CDR2 YYNGEE. The CDR3 is made up of 18 amino acids. The trim removed 0 bases at V and 2 bases at J, leaving 4 bases unmatched. CDR3 DNA: TGTGCCAGCAGCGTAGTTGGACTAGCGGGAGGTACCTACAATGAGCAGTTCTTC. Amino acids: CASSVVGLAGGTYNEQFF.

This chain uses TRBV29-1 with TRBJ2-2; a weak D match, TRBD1 (6 bases). Germline V gene lookup returns CDR1 SQVTM and CDR2 ANQGSEA. Trimming took 7 bases from V and 0 from J, leaving 12 bases between them. CDR3 length: 14 amino acids. This CDR3 reads CSGQGGPNTGELFF. The CDR3 DNA is TGCAGCGGTCAAGGGGGTCCGAACACCGGGGAGCTGTTTTTT.

This clone was detected only once. The CDR3 carries no conserved terminal phenylalanine or tryptophan, so it likely arises from a read error. The chain has TRBV28 and TRBJ1-2; 8 nucleotides line up with TRBD1. The germline CDR1 and CDR2 sequences are MDHEN and SYDVKM. The CDR3 is 15 residues long. Losses at the gene ends were 3 bases for V and 8 bases for J; bases not matched to a gene: 11. The CDR3 region has the DNA TGTGCCAGCAGTTTCCCCGGGACAGGCCGGGCAGGCTACACCCTC. Translation gives CASSFPGTGRAGYTL.

The chain uses TRBV27 and TRBJ1-1; perhaps TRBD1 as D (5 bases). CDR3 length equals 13 residues. Trimming shortened V by 9 bases and J by 4 bases, and 15 bases separated the two germline ends. Germline V CDR1 and CDR2: MNHEY, SMNVEV (reference sequence). The CDR3 region has the DNA TGTGCCAGTCAAAAACCCGGGGGCACTGAAGCTTTCTTT. Translation: CASQKPGGTEAFF.

This clone appeared a few times. V usage is TRBV2 and J usage is TRBJ2-7, with TRBD2 matching 15 bases. CDR1 SNHLY and CDR2 FYNNEI come from the germline V gene. Germline trimming cut 3 bases from V and 4 bases from J; bases unmatched to any gene: 4. The length of the CDR3 is 16 residues. CDR3 in DNA: TGTGCCAGCAGTGATACGGGGACTAGCGGGAGGTACGAGCAGTACTTC. Protein product: CASSDTGTSGRYEQYF.

This chain joins TRBV6-6 and TRBJ2-2; D is perhaps TRBD1 (6 bases). CDR1 and CDR2 (germline): MNHNY, SVGAGI (reference sequence). The V end lost 5 bases, the J end lost 0 bases, and 10 bases lay between the germline ends. The CDR3 covers 15 residues. The CDR3 reads CASSPGQPNTGELFF. The CDR3 region has the DNA TGTGCCAGCAGTCCAGGACAGCCGAACACCGGGGAGCTGTTTTTT.

This chain joins TRBV12-5 and TRBJ1-5; D is possibly TRBD1 (5 bases). Trimming took off 1 base at V and 0 bases at J, with 19 bases between the two ends. The CDR3 contains 19 residues. Germline CDR1 LGHNT, CDR2 FRNRAP. The chain's CDR3 is CASGLGDRPFLDSNQPQHF. The CDR3 bases are TGTGCTAGTGGTTTGGGCGACAGACCATTTCTAGATAGCAATCAGCCCCAGCATTTT.

The chain uses TRBV19 and TRBJ1-2; TRBD1 matches 8 bases. J gave up 7 bases and V 8 bases, and 18 bases lay outside the gene matches. Germline CDR1 reads LNHDA; CDR2 reads SQIVND (reference sequence). There are 16 residues in the CDR3. This CDR3 is CASVRTGSRLFGGYTF. The CDR3 DNA sequence: TGTGCCAGTGTTAGGACAGGGTCCCGCCTTTTTGGTGGCTACACCTTC.

The J gene is TRBJ1-1, the V gene TRBV18, with D tentatively TRBD1 (5 bases). V dropped 3 bases and J dropped 3 bases, with 11 bases sitting between them. Germline CDR1 is KGHSH and CDR2 is LQKENI. The CDR3 extends over 14 amino acids. The CDR3 protein is CASSPTGGDTEAFF. DNA for the CDR3: TGTGCCAGCTCACCCACGGGGGGGGACACTGAAGCTTTCTTT.

This chain joins TRBV2 and TRBJ2-1; D unresolved. CDR1 and CDR2 (germline): SNHLY, FYNNEI. The CDR3 runs to 15 residues. V was clipped by 7 bases and J by 0 bases, with 13 bases between them. This CDR3 is CASITMRSSYNEQFF. In DNA, the CDR3 is TGTGCCAGCATCACCATGAGGAGCTCCTACAATGAGCAGTTCTTC.

This chain uses TRBV9 with TRBJ2-1, with D possibly TRBD1 on 6 matching bases. The germline V and J ends were trimmed by 1 base and 7 bases, with 12 bases remaining between them. Looked up from germline, CDR1 is SGDLS and CDR2 is YYNGEE. The CDR3 length is 14 residues. The CDR3 DNA follows: TGTGCCAGCAGCGTACATAACAGGGTGAATGAGCAGTTCTTC. Translation gives CASSVHNRVNEQFF.

This clone appeared a few times. The chain joins TRBV28 to TRBJ1-2; perhaps TRBD1 as D (5 bases). V was shortened by 6 bases and J by 8 bases, with 10 bases between the two germline ends. The germline V gene encodes CDR1 MDHEN and CDR2 SYDVKM. This CDR3 has 11 amino acids. CDR3 bases: TGTGCCAGCAGAACGACAGTCGGCTACACCTTC. This codes for CASRTTVGYTF.

The CDR3 spells CASNSGTSGYEQYF. In nucleotides, the CDR3 is TGTGCCAGCAACTCGGGGACTAGCGGGTACGAGCAGTACTTC. The rearrangement links TRBV13 to TRBJ2-7; 12 nucleotides line up with TRBD2. This CDR3 region has 14 residues. The V gene end was trimmed by 7 bases and the J gene end by 4 bases; junction bases not matched to a gene: 5. Germline V gene data show CDR1 as PRHDT and CDR2 as FYEKMQ (reference sequence).

The V gene is TRBV12-5, the J gene TRBJ2-5; 7 bases match TRBD1. The CDR3 has 13 residues. V gave up 6 bases and J gave up 5 bases; unmatched junction bases: 6. Germline V CDR1 and CDR2: LGHNT, FRNRAP. CDR3 sequence reads: CASGLDRPETQYF. CDR3 in DNA: TGTGCTAGTGGACTGGACAGGCCCGAGACCCAGTACTTC. Full variable domain (remainder filled in from reference TRBV12-5 and TRBJ2-5): DARVTQTPRHKVTEMGQEVTMRCQPILGHNTVFWYRQTMMQGLELLAYFRNRAPLDDSGMPKDRFSAEMPDATLATLKIQPSEPRDSAVYFCASGLDRPETQYFGPGTRLLVL.

This clone appeared once. The V call is TRBV10-3, the J call TRBJ2-2, with D uncertain. V gave up 11 bases and J gave up 2 bases, with 15 bases separating them. CDR1 is ENHRY and CDR2 is SYGVKD in the germline V gene. CDR3 length: 14 amino acids. CDR3 DNA sequence: TGTGCCGTCTCCACGCCAGGAAACACCGGGGAGCTGTTTTTT. This translates into CAVSTPGNTGELFF.

The V gene is TRBV5-1, the J gene TRBJ2-3; 9 bases align to TRBD1. CDR1 is SGHRS, CDR2 YFSETQ, per germline. J was trimmed by 3 bases and V by 3 bases; bases with no gene match: 2. CDR3 length equals 14 residues. DNA for the CDR3: TGCGCCAGCAGCTCCGGGACAGGGACAGATACGCAGTATTTT. This gives the protein CASSSGTGTDTQYF.

V gene TRBV4-1 combines with J gene TRBJ2-1; D remains unclear. This CDR3 region has 14 residues. With 0 bases removed from V and 9 bases from J, the gap between germline ends came to 12 bases. Germline lookup yields CDR1 MGHRA and CDR2 YSYEKL. CDR3 residues: CASSQEGPPLEQFF. Here the CDR3 DNA reads TGCGCCAGCAGCCAAGAGGGCCCCCCCCTTGAGCAGTTCTTC.